Below, 5 T cell receptor beta chains from the same sample are listed, as sequenced in a study of blood T cell repertoires in COVID-19. Some clones are missing from TCRdb's copy, which holds only in-frame ones; the method was immunoSEQ multiplex PCR. Of fewer than 250,000 clones in the sample, 86% were seen once. Source material: peripheral blood. The receptor set was obtained from a woman aged 60-75 years who had recovered from COVID-19.

The chain links TRBV7-3 to TRBJ1-6, with D possibly TRBD1 on 6 matching bases. Trimming left V 1 base short and J 3 bases short, with 19 bases between. Per germline, CDR1 SGHTA and CDR2 FQGTGA. This CDR3 comprises 19 residues. The CDR3, as DNA: TGTGCCAGCAGCTTAATTTGGGGAAGGGGACATCACTATAATTCACCCCTCCACTTT. Translating gives CASSLIWGRGHHYNSPLHF.

V is TRBV5-5 and J is TRBJ1-1; TRBD1 agrees at 9 bases. This CDR3 comprises 17 residues. The germline V gene has CDR1 SGHKS and CDR2 YYEKEE (reference sequence). J gave up 1 base and V 4 bases, and 11 bases lay outside the gene matches. CDR3 coding DNA: TGTGCCAGCAGCCGATGGACAGGGGCAGGGAAGAACACTGAAGCTTTCTTT. This translates into CASSRWTGAGKNTEAFF. Complete variable domain (other parts from reference TRBV5-5 and TRBJ1-1): DAGVTQSPTHLIKTRGQQVTLRCSPISGHKSVSWYQQVLGQGPQFIFQYYEKEERGRGNFPDRFSARQFPNYSSELNVNALLLGDSALYLCASSRWTGAGKNTEAFFGQGTRLTVV.

The CDR3: CASSLRQGEWNNQPQHF. In nucleotides, the CDR3 is TGTGCCAGCAGCCTGAGACAGGGGGAATGGAACAATCAGCCCCAGCATTTT. The rearrangement links TRBV7-8 to TRBJ1-5; 9 nucleotides match TRBD1. Germline CDR1 reads SGHVS; CDR2 reads FQNEAQ. V was pared by 5 bases and J by 3 bases, with 11 bases of the junction left unmatched. This CDR3 is built from 17 residues.

V and J are TRBV28 and TRBJ2-1; TRBD2 matches 13 bases. This CDR3 is 18 amino acids long. CDR1 and CDR2 from the germline V gene are MDHEN and SYDVKM. V gave up 3 bases and J gave up 3 bases; unmatched junction bases: 8. The CDR3 DNA reads TGTGCCAGCAGTTTGAGGACTAGCGGGGGATCGGGCTACAATGAGCAGTTCTTC. It specifies CASSLRTSGGSGYNEQFF. Looking up the rest from reference TRBV28 and TRBJ2-1 gives the full variable domain: DVKVTQSSRYLVKRTGEKVFLECVQDMDHENMFWYRQDPGLGLRLIYFSYDVKMKEKGDIPEGYSVSREKKERFSLILESASTNQTSMYLCASSLRTSGGSGYNEQFFGPGTRLTVL.

The J gene is TRBJ2-7, the V gene TRBV7-9; 8 nucleotides match TRBD1. Germline trimming cut 3 bases from V and 4 bases from J; bases unmatched to any gene: 2. The CDR3 sequence is 13 residues long. Germline V CDR1 and CDR2: SEHNR, FQNEAQ (reference sequence). The CDR3 spells CASSLDRAYEQYF. In DNA, the CDR3 is TGTGCCAGCAGCTTGGACAGGGCGTACGAGCAGTACTTC.